The 29 T cell receptor beta chains listed next were all sequenced from one sample in a study of CD8 T cells in Susac syndrome. RNA was extracted with the RNeasy kit, and a quantity of roughly 0.45 to 1 ug was reverse transcribed using random hexamers. Via MiXCR, TCRdb re-called the immunoSEQ multiplex PCR reads, giving one row per CDR3 protein. The sample holds roughly 250,000 distinct CDR3 sequences, less than 96% seen once. Sequenced material: CD4+ T cells from PBMCs. The receptors shown here come from a human donor with Susac syndrome.

This clonotype was counted once. The V call is TRBV27, the J call TRBJ2-2; maybe TRBD1 (6 bases). Trimming shortened V by 4 bases and J by 5 bases, and 8 bases separated the two germline ends. CDR3 size: 13 residues. The V gene's germline CDR1 is MNHEY and CDR2 SMNVEV (reference sequence). The CDR3 region is CASSSGQTGELFF. The CDR3 DNA reads TGTGCCAGCAGTTCCGGACAGACCGGGGAGCTGTTTTTT.

The V and J genes are TRBV5-1 and TRBJ2-5; D not certain. The CDR3 totals 14 residues. CDR1 SGHRS and CDR2 YFSETQ come from the germline V gene. Trimming pared 4 bases from V and 2 bases from J, leaving 12 bases between. For the CDR3, the DNA is TGCGCCAGCAGCCCTGAGCTTCTACAAGAGACCCAGTACTTC. Translated, it gives CASSPELLQETQYF.

The rearrangement links TRBV29-1 to TRBJ2-1; the D is unclear. Germline CDR1 is SQVTM and CDR2 is ANQGSEA. Deletions cut 4 bases from V and 9 bases from J, with 10 bases between. The CDR3 runs to 11 residues. DNA for the CDR3: TGCAGCGTTGGAGGCAGTTTTGAGCAGTTCTTC. Translating it yields CSVGGSFEQFF.

This clonotype was seen just once. V gene TRBV15 combines with J gene TRBJ1-1; a possible D gene is TRBD1 (5 bases). CDR3 size: 13 residues. The germline V gene encodes CDR1 LNHNV and CDR2 YYDKDF (reference sequence). Trimming took off 5 bases at V and 9 bases at J, with 16 bases between the two ends. CDR3 DNA: TGTGCCACCAGCTTACCCGGGACCGAGAAAGCTTTCTTT. It is translated as CATSLPGTEKAFF.

The chain has TRBV5-4 and TRBJ2-1; D is unclear. The germline CDR1 and CDR2 sequences are SGHNT and YYREEE (reference sequence). The CDR3 has 15 amino acids. The V end lost 2 bases, the J end lost 5 bases, and 14 bases lay between the germline ends. CDR3 amino acids: CASSFRSLPDNEQFF. In nucleotides, the CDR3 is TGTGCCAGCAGCTTCCGGTCATTGCCCGACAATGAGCAGTTCTTC.

This chain uses TRBV29-1 with TRBJ1-1; no reliable D call. CDR1 SQVTM and CDR2 ANQGSEA come from the germline V gene. CDR3 length equals 13 residues. Trimming left V 4 bases short and J 0 bases short, with 9 bases between. CDR3: CSVVRPMNTEAFF. As DNA, the CDR3 is TGCAGCGTTGTACGGCCCATGAACACTGAAGCTTTCTTT. The full variable domain, with the rest looked up from reference TRBV29-1 and TRBJ1-1, is SAVISQKPSRDICQRGTSLTIQCQVDSQVTMMFWYRQQPGQSLTLIATANQGSEATYESGFVIDKFPISRPNLTFSTLTVSNMSPEDSSIYLCSVVRPMNTEAFFGQGTRLTVV.

The V call is TRBV7-9, the J call TRBJ2-7; 10 bases fit TRBD2. V lost 7 bases and J lost 6; bases outside the gene matches: 3. From germline, CDR1 is SEHNR and CDR2 FQNEAQ (reference sequence). The CDR3 has 12 amino acids. For the CDR3, the DNA is TGTGCCAGCAAGGCTAGCGGGAGCGAGCAGTACTTC. Translated: CASKASGSEQYF.

The chain is built from TRBV12-3 or TRBV12-4 and TRBJ1-2; no firm D call. The CDR3 has 13 residues. V dropped 6 bases and J dropped 1 base, with 9 bases sitting between them. CDR3 DNA sequence: TGTGCCAGCAGCCGGACCTTTAACTATGGCTACACCTTC. It codes for CASSRTFNYGYTF.

The V and J genes are TRBV10-3 and TRBJ2-4; possible D gene TRBD1, 5 bases. CDR3 length equals 13 residues. The germline gives CDR1 ENHRY, CDR2 SYGVKD. V shed 2 bases and J shed 5 bases, with 7 bases lying between them. CDR3 amino acids: CAISETTENIQYF. The CDR3 coding sequence is TGTGCCATCAGTGAGACGACAGAAAACATTCAGTACTTC.

The chain is built from TRBV7-9 and TRBJ1-5; maybe TRBD1 (5 bases). Trimming stripped 8 bases from V and 5 bases from J, with 16 bases between. Per the germline V gene, CDR1 is SEHNR and CDR2 is FQNEAQ (reference sequence). The CDR3 extends over 14 amino acids. CDR3 coding DNA: TGTGCCAGCTCCCCGGCGGGGGATCATCAGCCCCAGCATTTT. This translates into CASSPAGDHQPQHF.

This chain uses TRBV3-1 with TRBJ1-1; D is uncertain. CDR1 is LGHDT, CDR2 YNNKEL, per germline (reference sequence). This CDR3 has 14 residues. Trimming removed 4 bases at V and 3 bases at J, with 12 bases between. The CDR3 DNA follows: TGTGCCAGCAGCCGATCCGACGGAGACACTGAAGCTTTCTTT. Protein sequence: CASSRSDGDTEAFF.

The chain links TRBV4-1 to TRBJ2-1; a possible D gene is TRBD2 (5 bases). The CDR3 spans 15 residues. CDR1 is MGHRA, CDR2 YSYEKL, per germline. The V and J ends lost 2 bases and 7 bases respectively, with 15 bases between them. CDR3 residues: CASSQSGLGRNEQFF. The CDR3 DNA reads TGCGCCAGCAGCCAATCTGGCCTAGGGAGAAATGAGCAGTTCTTC.

The genes are TRBV11-1 and TRBJ2-7; D perhaps matches TRBD2 (5 bases). The CDR3 consists of 15 residues. The germline V gene has CDR1 SGHAT and CDR2 FQDESV (reference sequence). Trimming shortened V by 0 bases and J by 7 bases, and 16 bases separated the two germline ends. This CDR3 reads CASSLARAAVVEQYF. The CDR3, as DNA: TGTGCCAGCAGCTTAGCGCGGGCAGCGGTGGTGGAGCAGTACTTC.

The chain carries TRBV7-3 and TRBJ1-1, with 10 bases aligning to TRBD1. V gave up 4 bases and J gave up 4 bases; unmatched junction bases: 9. The length of the CDR3 is 16 residues. Germline V lookup: CDR1 SGHTA, CDR2 FQGTGA. CDR3 nucleotide sequence: TGTGCCAGCAGCTACGGGACAGGGGCTTCGGGCACTGAAGCTTTCTTT. Its protein product is CASSYGTGASGTEAFF.

The chain couples TRBV12-3 or TRBV12-4 to TRBJ2-6; the match to TRBD1 covers 8 bases. CDR3 length: 17 amino acids. V trimming: 4 bases; J trimming: 2 bases; junction bases outside the gene matches: 7. CDR3 amino acids: CASSSDRVNTGANVLTF. CDR3 nucleotide sequence: TGTGCCAGCAGTTCGGACAGGGTAAACACTGGGGCCAACGTCCTGACTTTC.

This rearrangement joins TRBV20-1 to TRBJ2-1, with TRBD2 matching 9 bases. Germline CDR1 DFQATT, CDR2 SNEGSKA (reference sequence). This CDR3 has 14 residues. Losses at the gene ends were 5 bases for V and 5 bases for J; bases not matched to a gene: 7. The chain's CDR3 is CSAPLAGIHNEQFF. CDR3 DNA sequence: TGCAGTGCTCCACTAGCGGGTATCCACAATGAGCAGTTCTTC.

The J gene is TRBJ2-1, the V gene TRBV20-1; TRBD1 aligns across 9 bases. Germline V gives CDR1 DFQATT, CDR2 SNEGSKA (reference sequence). V shed 6 bases and J 3 bases; nucleotides not matched to a gene: 12. This CDR3 is built from 16 residues. CDR3: CSAKAGTGSFYNEQFF. CDR3 DNA sequence: TGCAGTGCAAAGGCCGGGACAGGGTCCTTCTACAATGAGCAGTTCTTC.

The J gene is TRBJ1-4, the V gene TRBV30, with 8 bases fitting TRBD1. The germline V gene has CDR1 GTSNPN and CDR2 SVGIG (reference sequence). The J segment lost 2 bases and the V segment lost 8 bases, leaving 7 bases of the junction unmatched. The CDR3 is 14 amino acids. The CDR3 region has the DNA TGTGCCCTGTCGGGACAGGCGACTAATGAAAAACTGTTTTTT. Amino acids: CALSGQATNEKLFF. The full variable domain, with the rest looked up from reference TRBV30 and TRBJ1-4, is SQTIHQWPATLVQPVGSPLSLECTVEGTSNPNLYWYRQAAGRGLQLLFYSVGIGQISSEVPQNLSASRPQDRQFILSSKKLLLSDSGFYLCALSGQATNEKLFFGSGTQLSVL.

CDR3 DNA: TGTGCCAGCAGCTTCGGAGGCAGGCCCGGTGGGCCCCAGCATTTT. It codes for CASSFGGRPGGPQHF. This sequence joins TRBV7-9 and TRBJ1-5, with D unresolved. The CDR3 sequence is 15 residues long. The germline V gene has CDR1 SEHNR and CDR2 FQNEAQ (reference sequence). V was shortened by 3 bases and J by 9 bases, with 18 bases between the two germline ends.

This clonotype was detected once. The chain links TRBV30 to TRBJ1-5, with D uncertain. Trimming cost V 0 bases and J 4 bases, with 10 bases left between them. CDR3 length: 14 residues. Germline-derived CDR1 and CDR2 are GTSNPN and SVGIG (reference sequence). CDR3 residues: CAWSVRHGNQPQHF. CDR3 nucleotide sequence: TGTGCCTGGAGTGTACGACACGGGAATCAGCCCCAGCATTTT. Full variable domain (rest looked up from reference TRBV30 and TRBJ1-5): SQTIHQWPATLVQPVGSPLSLECTVEGTSNPNLYWYRQAAGRGLQLLFYSVGIGQISSEVPQNLSASRPQDRQFILSSKKLLLSDSGFYLCAWSVRHGNQPQHFGDGTRLSIL.

V gene TRBV5-6 combines with J gene TRBJ1-1; 7 nucleotides line up with TRBD1. J was trimmed by 0 bases and V by 4 bases; bases with no gene match: 9. The CDR3 covers 16 residues. Germline V lookup: CDR1 SGHDT, CDR2 YYEEEE. The CDR3 is CASSPRQGPLNTEAFF. CDR3 nucleotides: TGTGCCAGCAGCCCAAGACAGGGTCCCCTGAACACTGAAGCTTTCTTT.

The chain has TRBV7-3 and TRBJ2-1; D is ambiguous. Trimming took 5 bases from V and 9 from J, leaving 17 bases between them. The CDR3 consists of 14 residues. Germline V gene sequence: CDR1 SGHTA, CDR2 FQGTGA. As DNA, the CDR3 is TGTGCCAGCAGCATCGGGCCCTCCCGCAGTGAGCAGTTCTTC. Amino acid sequence: CASSIGPSRSEQFF.

The chain couples TRBV12-3 or TRBV12-4 to TRBJ2-3; no definite D call. CDR3 size: 14 residues. V lost 7 bases, J lost 6 bases, and 17 bases lay in between. The CDR3 loop is CASNPSEVRDTQYF. DNA for the CDR3: TGTGCCAGCAACCCCTCTGAGGTCCGGGATACGCAGTATTTT.

V usage is TRBV2 and J usage is TRBJ2-7; D is uncertain. Trimming shortened V by 3 bases and J by 6 bases, and 9 bases separated the two germline ends. The CDR3 spans 12 residues. In germline, CDR1 is SNHLY, CDR2 FYNNEI. CDR3 in amino acids: CASSEVTFEQYF. As DNA, the CDR3 is TGTGCCAGCAGTGAGGTGACATTCGAGCAGTACTTC.

This clonotype was found once. The CDR3 nucleotides read TGCAGTGCTAGAGATCGGGCAAGGCTCGAAGCGGGAGGCACGCAGTATTTT. This codes for CSARDRARLEAGGTQYF. This rearrangement joins TRBV20-1 to TRBJ2-3, with 9 positions matching TRBD2. The CDR3 has 17 amino acids. V trimming: 0 bases; J trimming: 9 bases; junction bases outside the gene matches: 16. CDR1 and CDR2 from the germline V gene are DFQATT and SNEGSKA (reference sequence).

This clonotype was found once. The chain carries TRBV19 and TRBJ2-7, with D possibly TRBD2 on 5 matching bases. Germline-derived CDR1 and CDR2 are LNHDA and SQIVND (reference sequence). V was clipped by 9 bases and J by 6 bases, with 24 bases between them. CDR3 length: 15 residues. The CDR3 protein is CASRGARGPLGEQYF. CDR3 nucleotide sequence: TGTGCCAGCCGCGGAGCGCGAGGGCCTTTAGGCGAGCAGTACTTC.

This rearrangement joins TRBV6-5 to TRBJ2-7, with TRBD2 matching 9 bases. V was clipped by 6 bases and J by 0 bases; unmatched bases: 3. The CDR3 contains 14 residues. Germline CDR1 and CDR2: MNHEY and SVGAGI. The CDR3, as DNA: TGTGCCAGCAGACTAGCGGGTCGCTCCTACGAGCAGTACTTC. Encoded protein: CASRLAGRSYEQYF.

This chain joins TRBV12-3 or TRBV12-4 and TRBJ1-5; a possible D gene is TRBD1 (6 bases). The CDR3 is 15 residues long. V dropped 1 base and J dropped 6 bases, with 13 bases sitting between them. The CDR3 protein is CASSLEGPGVQPQHF. CDR3 bases: TGTGCCAGCAGTTTAGAAGGACCAGGGGTTCAGCCCCAGCATTTT.

This chain joins TRBV10-3 and TRBJ1-4; D is perhaps TRBD1 (6 bases). In germline, CDR1 is ENHRY, CDR2 SYGVKD. The CDR3 runs 15 residues. With 0 bases removed from V and 4 bases from J, the gap between germline ends came to 9 bases. The CDR3 nucleotides are TGTGCCATCAGTGAGTCAGAGGGGGATAATGAAAAACTGTTTTTT. Encoded protein: CAISESEGDNEKLFF.